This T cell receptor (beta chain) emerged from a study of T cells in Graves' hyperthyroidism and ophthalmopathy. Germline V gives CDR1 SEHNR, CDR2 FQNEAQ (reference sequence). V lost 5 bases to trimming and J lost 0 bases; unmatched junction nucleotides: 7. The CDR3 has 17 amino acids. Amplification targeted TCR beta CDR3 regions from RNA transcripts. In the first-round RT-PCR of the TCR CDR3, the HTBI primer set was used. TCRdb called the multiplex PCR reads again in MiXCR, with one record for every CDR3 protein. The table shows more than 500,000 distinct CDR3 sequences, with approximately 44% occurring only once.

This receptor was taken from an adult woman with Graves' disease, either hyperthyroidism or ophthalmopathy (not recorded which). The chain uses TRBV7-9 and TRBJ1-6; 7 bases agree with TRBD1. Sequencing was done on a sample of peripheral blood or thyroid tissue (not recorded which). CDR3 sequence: CASSPTGKSSYNSPLHF. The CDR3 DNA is TGTGCCAGCAGCCCGACAGGGAAAAGCTCCTATAATTCACCCCTCCACTTT. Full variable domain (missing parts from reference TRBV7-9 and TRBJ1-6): DTGVSQNPRHKITKRGQNVTFRCDPISEHNRLYWYRQTLGQGPEFLTYFQNEAQLEKSRLLSDRFSAERPKGSFSTLEIQRTEQGDSAMYLCASSPTGKSSYNSPLHFGNGTRLTVT.